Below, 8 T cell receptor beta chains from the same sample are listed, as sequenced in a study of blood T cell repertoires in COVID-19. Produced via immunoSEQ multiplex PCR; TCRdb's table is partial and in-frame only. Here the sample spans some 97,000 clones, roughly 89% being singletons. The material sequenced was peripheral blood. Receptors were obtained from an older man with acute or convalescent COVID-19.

Written as DNA, the CDR3 is TGTGCCAGCAGCCAAGAAAACGGGGGTTTTAATCAGCCCCAGCATTTT. Amino acid sequence: CASSQENGGFNQPQHF. This chain uses TRBV4-2 with TRBJ1-5, with D maybe TRBD1 (5 bases). The germline V and J ends were trimmed by 0 bases and 4 bases, with 13 bases remaining between them. Germline CDR1 and CDR2: LGHNA and YNFKEQ. This CDR3 spans 16 amino acids.

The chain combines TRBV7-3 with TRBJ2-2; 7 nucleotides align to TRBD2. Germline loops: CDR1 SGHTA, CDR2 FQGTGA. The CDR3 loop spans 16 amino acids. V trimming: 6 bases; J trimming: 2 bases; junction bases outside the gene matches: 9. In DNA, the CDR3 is TGTGCCAGCAGTCCCTCTAGCGGACTAAACACCGGGGAGCTGTTTTTT. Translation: CASSPSSGLNTGELFF.

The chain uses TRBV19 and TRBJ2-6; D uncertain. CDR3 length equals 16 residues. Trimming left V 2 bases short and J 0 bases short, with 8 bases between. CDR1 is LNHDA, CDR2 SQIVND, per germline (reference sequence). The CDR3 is CASSISGYSGANVLTF. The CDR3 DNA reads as TGTGCCAGTAGTATATCCGGGTACTCTGGGGCCAACGTCCTGACTTTC. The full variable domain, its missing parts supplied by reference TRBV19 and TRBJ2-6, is DGGITQSPKYLFRKEGQNVTLSCEQNLNHDAMYWYRQDPGQGLRLIYYSQIVNDFQKGDIAEGYSVSREKKESFPLTVTSAQKNPTAFYLCASSISGYSGANVLTFGAGSRLTVL.

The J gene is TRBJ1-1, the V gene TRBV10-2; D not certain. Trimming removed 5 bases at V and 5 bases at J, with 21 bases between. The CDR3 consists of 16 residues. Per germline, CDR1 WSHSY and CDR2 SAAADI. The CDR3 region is CASSRGVVRESTEAFF. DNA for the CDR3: TGCGCCAGCAGTCGTGGGGTTGTAAGGGAGAGTACTGAAGCTTTCTTT.

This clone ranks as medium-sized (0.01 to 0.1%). This chain's CDR3 is CASSPRGGGISYEQYF. The CDR3 DNA is TGTGCCAGCAGCCCTCGGGGGGGCGGGATCTCCTACGAGCAGTACTTC. The chain carries TRBV11-3 and TRBJ2-7; 8 bases fit TRBD2. Per germline, CDR1 SGHNT and CDR2 YENEEA. The CDR3 extends over 16 amino acids. Trimming at V came to 5 bases and at J to 0 bases, leaving 9 bases not matched to a gene.

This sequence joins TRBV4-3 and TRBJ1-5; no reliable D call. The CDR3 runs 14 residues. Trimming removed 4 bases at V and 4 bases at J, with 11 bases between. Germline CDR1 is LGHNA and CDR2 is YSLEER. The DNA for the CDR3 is TGCGCCAGCAGCCCCAGTGTCGTGAATCAGCCCCAGCATTTT. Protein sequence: CASSPSVVNQPQHF.

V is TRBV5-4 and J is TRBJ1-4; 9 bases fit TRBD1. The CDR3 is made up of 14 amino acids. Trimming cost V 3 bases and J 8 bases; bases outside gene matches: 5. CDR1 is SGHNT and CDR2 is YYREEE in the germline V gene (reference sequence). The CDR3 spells CASSSGQGLEKLFF. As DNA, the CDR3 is TGTGCCAGCAGCTCGGGACAGGGACTCGAAAAACTGTTTTTT.

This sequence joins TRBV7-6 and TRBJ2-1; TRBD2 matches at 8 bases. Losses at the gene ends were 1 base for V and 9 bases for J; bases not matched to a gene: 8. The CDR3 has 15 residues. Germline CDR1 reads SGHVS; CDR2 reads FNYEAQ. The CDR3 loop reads CASSLGAGAVTEQFF. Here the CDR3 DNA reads TGTGCCAGCAGCTTAGGAGCGGGGGCCGTCACTGAGCAGTTCTTC.